These 2 T cell receptor beta chains were all obtained from the same sample, sequenced in a study of blood T cell repertoires in COVID-19. The method was immunoSEQ multiplex PCR; TCRdb's version includes in-frame clones alone and lacks a portion of them. The sample holds roughly 230,000 clones, around four fifths seen once. The sample taken for sequencing was peripheral blood. These receptors were taken from a woman aged 80 or over with COVID-19, enrolled during active disease.

J is TRBJ2-5 and V is TRBV5-1; 10 nucleotides align to TRBD1. In germline, CDR1 is SGHRS, CDR2 YFSETQ. J was trimmed by 3 bases and V by 4 bases; bases with no gene match: 6. This CDR3 contains 15 residues. The CDR3 DNA reads TGCGCCAGCAGCCTTTCCGGGACAGGGGAAGAGACCCAGTACTTC. It translates to CASSLSGTGEETQYF.

The chain recombines TRBV3-1 (or the pseudogene TRBV3-2) with TRBJ2-7; 11 positions agree with TRBD2. The CDR3 runs 18 residues. Trimming removed 3 bases from V and 0 bases from J; junction bases left unmatched: 10. CDR1 LGHDT and CDR2 YNNKEL come from the germline V gene (reference sequence). The CDR3 bases are TGTGCCAGCAGCCACTCAGTACTAGCGGGGGCCTCCTCCTACGAGCAGTACTTC. It yields the protein CASSHSVLAGASSYEQYF.